This T cell receptor (beta chain) was recovered during a study of cytomegalovirus exposure and HLA in healthy donors. This CDR3 is 15 amino acids long. Per the germline V gene, CDR1 is LGHNA and CDR2 is YSLEER. J lost 4 bases, V lost 1 base, and 6 bases had no gene match. General observations from the study: Sequencing probably produced one cluster of sequence variants that were highly shared. There were reportedly fewer N-insertions in an Asian-associated ancestry cluster than the approximately 670-donor mean, in a later analysis.

The PCR was carried out with 60 Vbeta primers and 13 Jbeta primers. Clones were sequenced by immunoSEQ multiplex PCR, and TCRdb holds only the in-frame ones, with some missing. The sample records fewer than 200,000 clones, over 65% being singletons. With respect to this clone: Its antigen is still unknown.

Material for sequencing was PBMCs. The rearrangement joins TRBV4-3 to TRBJ1-2, with TRBD1 matching 7 bases. This TCR came from a female donor in good health and CMV-seronegative. The CDR3 region is CASSQVETGAYGYTF. CDR3 in DNA: TGCGCCAGCAGCCAAGTAGAAACAGGGGCCTATGGCTACACCTTC.